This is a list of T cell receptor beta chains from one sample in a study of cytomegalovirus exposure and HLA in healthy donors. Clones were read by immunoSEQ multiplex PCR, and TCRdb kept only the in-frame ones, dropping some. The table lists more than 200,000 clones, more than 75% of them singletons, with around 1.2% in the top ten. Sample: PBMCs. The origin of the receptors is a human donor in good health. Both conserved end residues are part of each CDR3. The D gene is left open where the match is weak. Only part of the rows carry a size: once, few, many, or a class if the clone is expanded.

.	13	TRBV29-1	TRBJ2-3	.	TGCAGCGTTGGACAGAGAATGACAGATACGCAGTATTTT	CSVGQRMTDTQYF
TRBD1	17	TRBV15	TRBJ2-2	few	TGTGCCACCCGCCGACCACTCCAGGGGGATAACACCGGGGAGCTGTTTTTT	CATRRPLQGDNTGELFF
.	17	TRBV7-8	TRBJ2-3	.	TGTGCCAGCAGCTTTAGGCGAACGGGGTCTAGCACAGATACGCAGTATTTT	CASSFRRTGSSTDTQYF
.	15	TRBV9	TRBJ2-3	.	TGTGCCAGCAGCGTAGAGAGGTGGAGCACAGATACGCAGTATTTT	CASSVERWSTDTQYF
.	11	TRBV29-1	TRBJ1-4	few	TGCAGCTCAGAGGAGGGTGAAAAACTGTTTTTT	CSSEEGEKLFF
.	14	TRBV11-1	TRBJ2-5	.	TGTGCCAGCAGTCTATCTAGCGAAAGGTGGACCCAGTACTTC	CASSLSSERWTQYF
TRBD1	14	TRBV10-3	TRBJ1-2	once	TGTGCCATCAGTGAGGGGACAGGACCCTATGGCTACACCTTC	CAISEGTGPYGYTF
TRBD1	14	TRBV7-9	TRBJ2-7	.	TGTTCCAGCGGGACCGGGACAGGGGGCTCCGAGCAGTACTTC	CSSGTGTGGSEQYF
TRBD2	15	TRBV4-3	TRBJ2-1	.	TGCGCCAGCAGCCATGGGACTAGCGGGAGCTATGAGCAGTTCTTC	CASSHGTSGSYEQFF
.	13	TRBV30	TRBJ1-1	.	TGTGCCTGCCTAACCACAGGATACTCTGAAGCTTTCTTT	CACLTTGYSEAFF
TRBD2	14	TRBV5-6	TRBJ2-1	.	TGTGCCAGCAGCTTGCCTAGCGGGTACAATGAGCAGTTCTTC	CASSLPSGYNEQFF
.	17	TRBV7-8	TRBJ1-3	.	TGTGCCAGCAGCTTAGGAAGGTTACAGGGATCTGGAAACACCATATATTTT	CASSLGRLQGSGNTIYF
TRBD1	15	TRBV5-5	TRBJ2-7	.	TGTGCCAGCAGCACCGGACAGGGGTCCCCCTACGAGCAGTACTTC	CASSTGQGSPYEQYF
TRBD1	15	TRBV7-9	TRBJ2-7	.	TGTTCCAGCAACCAATTACAGGGGGCGCCCTACGAGCAGTACTTC	CSSNQLQGAPYEQYF
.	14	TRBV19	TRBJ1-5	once	TGTGCCAGTAGTAATCCCCAGGTCAATCAGCCCCAGCATTTT	CASSNPQVNQPQHF
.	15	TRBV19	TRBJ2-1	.	TGTGCCAGTAGTATCTGGGGGGACAGTTACAATGAGCAGTTCTTC	CASSIWGDSYNEQFF
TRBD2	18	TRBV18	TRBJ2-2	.	TGTGCCAGCTCACCACGGGATGTCAGCGGGAGTTTACCCGGGGAGCTGTTTTTT	CASSPRDVSGSLPGELFF
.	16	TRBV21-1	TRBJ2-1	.	TGTGCCAGCAGCAAGGGGACTAGCGGGATTATCTATGAGCAGTTCTTC	CASSKGTSGIIYEQFF
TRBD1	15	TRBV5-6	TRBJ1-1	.	TGTGCCAGCACCGACAGGGGGCGCGGGGGAACTGAAGCTTTCTTT	CASTDRGRGGTEAFF
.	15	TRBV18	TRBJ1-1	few	TGTGCCAGCTCACCGGGGATGGGGGGAAACACTGAAGCTTTCTTT	CASSPGMGGNTEAFF
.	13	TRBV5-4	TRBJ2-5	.	TGTGCCAGCAGCTTGGTGGGAGAAGAGACCCAGTACTTC	CASSLVGEETQYF
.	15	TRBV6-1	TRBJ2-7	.	TGTGCCAGCAGAAACCGACCATGGAGCTCCTACGAGCAGTACTTC	CASRNRPWSSYEQYF
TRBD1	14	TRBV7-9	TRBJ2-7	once	TGTGCCAGCAGCTTCATCAGGGGGTCCGGGGAGCAGTACTTC	CASSFIRGSGEQYF
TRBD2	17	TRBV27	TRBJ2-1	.	TGTGCCAGCAGTTCCTGGGTAGCGGGAGGGCCTGAGAATGAGCAGTTCTTC	CASSSWVAGGPENEQFF
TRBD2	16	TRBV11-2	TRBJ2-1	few	TGTGCCAGCACCTCTGCACGGCGGGAGGTAAGGGGTGAGCAGTTCTTC	CASTSARREVRGEQFF
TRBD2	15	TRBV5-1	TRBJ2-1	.	TGCGCCAGCAGCTCGGCGGGGGAGCCCTACAATGAGCAGTTCTTC	CASSSAGEPYNEQFF
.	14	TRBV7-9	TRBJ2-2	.	TGTGCCAGCAGCTTAGACAGACTAGACGGGGAGCTGTTTTTT	CASSLDRLDGELFF
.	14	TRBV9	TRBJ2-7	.	TGTGCCAGCAGCTCCAATCCAGAACGGGGAGAGCAGTACTTC	CASSSNPERGEQYF
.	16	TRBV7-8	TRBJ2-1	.	TGTGCCAGCAGCTTATGGACAATGGGCTCCTACAATGAGCAGTTCTTC	CASSLWTMGSYNEQFF
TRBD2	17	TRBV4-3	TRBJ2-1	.	TGCGCCAGCAGCCAAGAAGGACTAGCGGGAGCCTACAATGAGCAGTTCTTC	CASSQEGLAGAYNEQFF
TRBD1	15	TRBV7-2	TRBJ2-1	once	TGTGCCAGCAGCTTAGCAAGGGGGCCCTACAATGAGCAGTTCTTC	CASSLARGPYNEQFF
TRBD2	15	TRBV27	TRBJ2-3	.	TGTGCCAGCAGGACAACTAGCGGGAGAGCAGATACGCAGTATTTT	CASRTTSGRADTQYF
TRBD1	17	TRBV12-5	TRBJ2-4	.	TGTGCTAGTGGTTTGGTACTCCGGGACAGGGGAAAAAACATTCAGTACTTC	CASGLVLRDRGKNIQYF